The source of this T cell receptor (beta chain) is a study of OX40 agonist ivuxolimab in advanced cancers. General study findings and limits: Individuals who were partial responders at 0.1-3.0 mg/kg had clonal expansion that ranked among the lowest.

TCRdb's copy holds only in-frame clones and misses some; the assay was immunoSEQ multiplex PCR. The sample lists under 55,000 clones, about 90% occurring once. This clone was found once. Its target is unknown. With 3 bases removed from V and 2 bases from J, the gap between germline ends came to 13 bases. The germline gives CDR1 LNHDA, CDR2 SQIVND (reference sequence). The CDR3 extends over 15 amino acids. This receptor was obtained from an adult with an advanced solid tumor such as melanoma, head and neck, liver or kidney cancer. The source was CD4+ or CD8+ T cells sorted from blood, collected in a trial of the OX40 agonist ivuxolimab. The rearrangement links TRBV19 to TRBJ1-2; D remains ambiguous. The CDR3 region has the DNA TGTGCCAGTAGTATCCCACCGGCAGCAAACTATGGCTACACCTTC. The encoded protein is CASSIPPAANYGYTF. The full variable domain, completed using reference TRBV19 and TRBJ1-2, is DGGITQSPKYLFRKEGQNVTLSCEQNLNHDAMYWYRQDPGQGLRLIYYSQIVNDFQKGDIAEGYSVSREKKESFPLTVTSAQKNPTAFYLCASSIPPAANYGYTFGSGTRLTVV.